This is a list of T cell receptor beta chains from one sample in a study of T cell repertoires in cytomegalovirus infection. TCRdb independently ran MiXCR on the reads; one entry per CDR3 protein. This sample yields under 200,000 distinct CDR3 sequences, of which 25% to 30% are seen a single time; around 29% belongs to the top ten. The sample comprised PBMCs. The receptors were gathered from a human donor in good health (CMV status not recorded). Some clones in this sample may be carry-over from other donors' samples. CDR3s include the opening cysteine and the closing phenylalanine or tryptophan. The order of the fields is V gene, J gene, clone size, D gene, CDR3 DNA, CDR3 protein. D genes are given only for firm matches. For some rows the clone size is stated as once, few or many, or as a class when expanded; others skip it.

TRBV2,TRBJ1-2,.,TRBD1,TGTGCCAGCAGGGACGACAGGGAAAATGGCTACACCTTC,CASRDDRENGYTF
TRBV12-3/TRBV12-4,TRBJ2-1,few,TRBD2,TGTGCCAGCAGTTTCCCCGGGACTAGCGGGCCTCCCTACAATGAGCAGTTCTTC,CASSFPGTSGPPYNEQFF
TRBV29-1,TRBJ2-5,few,TRBD1,TGCAGCGTGGGACAGAACCAAGAGACCCAGTACTTC,CSVGQNQETQYF
TRBV19,TRBJ2-1,.,TRBD2,TGTGCCAGTAGTAGTAGCGGGGGGGGCGAGGGGAATGAGCAGTTCTTC,CASSSSGGGEGNEQFF
TRBV6-6,TRBJ1-2,few,.,TGTGCCAGCAGTTACTCTTGGCAGGCGGACTATGGCTACACCTTC,CASSYSWQADYGYTF
TRBV6-1,TRBJ2-5,.,TRBD2,TGTGCCAGCAGGGCGGGGGGCCAAGAGACCCAGTACTTC,CASRAGGQETQYF
TRBV6-6,TRBJ1-5,few,TRBD1,TGTGCCACCGCCCGACAGGGTAGCAATCAGCCCCAGCATTTT,CATARQGSNQPQHF
TRBV12-3/TRBV12-4,TRBJ1-1,.,.,TGTGCCAGCAGCCCATTTAAGAACACTGAAGCTTTCTTT,CASSPFKNTEAFF
TRBV5-1,TRBJ2-7,.,.,TGCGCCAGCAGCAACACCGGGGGAGGGGGCTACGAGCAGTACTTC,CASSNTGGGGYEQYF
TRBV6-6,TRBJ1-1,.,.,TGTGCCAGCAGTGCCGACATAATGAACACTGAAGCTTTCTTT,CASSADIMNTEAFF
TRBV12-3/TRBV12-4,TRBJ2-1,.,.,TGTGCCAGCAGTTTCGCGGGGGACAACAATGAGCAGTTCTTC,CASSFAGDNNEQFF
TRBV7-2,TRBJ1-2,.,.,TGTGCCAGCAGCTTAGCGGCAGGGGAAGGCTACACCTTC,CASSLAAGEGYTF
TRBV7-8,TRBJ1-6,.,.,TGTGCCAGCAGGTCGGGACAACCTTTTAGCTCCTATAATTCACCCCTCCACTTT,CASRSGQPFSSYNSPLHF
TRBV5-1,TRBJ1-1,few,TRBD1,TGCGCCAGCAGCGGACAGGGGCTCAAAAACACTGAAGCTTTCTTT,CASSGQGLKNTEAFF
TRBV10-3,TRBJ1-3,.,TRBD1,TGTGCCATCAGTTTGGACAGGAGCTCTGGAAACACCATATATTTT,CAISLDRSSGNTIYF
TRBV11-2,TRBJ2-3,few,TRBD2,TGTGCCAGCAGCCCCTTAGCGGGGGGCACAGATACGCAGTATTTT,CASSPLAGGTDTQYF
TRBV29-1,TRBJ2-5,few,TRBD2,TGCAGCGTCCCTTTTGGGGAGGGGGAGACCCAGTACTTC,CSVPFGEGETQYF
TRBV7-9,TRBJ1-1,.,.,TGTGCCAGCAGCTTAGTTGGTCCCCGCGCGGGGAACACTGAAGCTTTCTTT,CASSLVGPRAGNTEAFF
TRBV6-2/TRBV6-3,TRBJ2-5,.,TRBD1,TGTGCCAGCAGTTACCTCACAGGGGCGCGAGGGGAGACCCAGTACTTC,CASSYLTGARGETQYF
TRBV7-3,TRBJ2-7,.,TRBD1,TGTGCCAGCAGCTTAAGGACAGGGTTGGACGAGCAGTACTTC,CASSLRTGLDEQYF
TRBV29-1,TRBJ1-3,.,.,TGCAGCGCAGTAGAGGGAAACACCATATATTTT,CSAVEGNTIYF
TRBV2,TRBJ1-2,.,.,TGTGCCAGCAGTGGACAGCTATATGGCTACACCTTC,CASSGQLYGYTF
TRBV12-5,TRBJ1-2,.,.,TGTGCTAGTGGTTTGGGACGGACGGTTGGCTACACCTTC,CASGLGRTVGYTF
TRBV4-1,TRBJ2-1,.,.,TGCGCCAGCAGCCAAGAGGACGGGGTCAGCGGGCAGTTCTTC,CASSQEDGVSGQFF